This is a list of T cell receptor beta chains from one sample in a study of immune evolution from preneoplasia to lung adenocarcinoma. Data came from immunoSEQ multiplex PCR; TCRdb stores just in-frame clones and leaves some out. The sample contains roughly 6,300 clones, approximately 80% of which appear only once. Sequenced input: FFPE lung adenocarcinoma in situ tissue. All receptors come from a donor at least 70 years old with lung adenocarcinoma. Both conserved end residues are part of each CDR3. Fields, in order: J gene, V gene, clone size, D gene, CDR3 protein, CDR3 DNA. D genes are given only for firm matches. Not every row has a clone size; where given, it reads once, few, many or a size class.

TRBJ1-1 TRBV5-1 . TRBD1 CASSPSGTGNIEAFF TGCGCCAGCAGCCCGTCAGGGACAGGGAACATTGAAGCTTTCTTT
TRBJ2-6 TRBV10-3 . TRBD1 CAISESGGQGSSGANVLTF TGTGCCATCAGTGAGTCAGGCGGACAGGGATCCTCTGGGGCCAACGTCCTGACTTTC
TRBJ1-2 TRBV6-6 . . CASSLTGRTDYGYTF TGTGCCAGCAGTCTAACGGGTAGGACCGACTATGGCTACACCTTC
TRBJ1-2 TRBV5-5 once . CASSFWGSLYGYTF TGTGCCAGCAGCTTTTGGGGGTCGCTATACGGCTACACCTTC
TRBJ2-3 TRBV6-5 . . CASSSNQHTDTQYF TGTGCCAGCAGTAGTAATCAACACACAGATACGCAGTATTTT
TRBJ1-2 TRBV11-2 . . CASSQTNRLGYTF TGTGCCAGCAGCCAGACCAACCGCCTTGGCTACACCTTC
TRBJ1-2 TRBV28 few . CASSLFRVNYGYTF TGTGCCAGCAGTTTATTCCGGGTTAACTATGGCTACACCTTC
TRBJ2-5 TRBV7-9 . . CASSLARQRRSETQYF TGTGCCAGCAGCTTAGCGAGACAGCGGAGGAGTGAGACCCAGTACTTC
TRBJ1-1 TRBV10-1 . TRBD1 CASSPGQGAAEAFF TGCGCCAGCAGCCCGGGACAGGGGGCGGCTGAAGCTTTCTTT
TRBJ2-7 TRBV6-1 . TRBD1 CASSEWDSRQYF TGTGCCAGCAGTGAATGGGACAGTCGGCAGTACTTC
TRBJ2-5 TRBV14 few . CASSHSLTFTEETQYF TGTGCCAGCAGCCACTCCCTTACTTTCACGGAAGAGACCCAGTACTTC
TRBJ2-2 TRBV13 . TRBD1 CASSQWQGDTGELFF TGTGCCAGCAGCCAATGGCAGGGGGACACCGGGGAGCTGTTTTTT
TRBJ2-5 TRBV6-5 . . CASSYSLPDRPGAQYF TGTGCCAGCAGTTACTCGCTCCCCGACAGACCGGGGGCCCAGTACTTC
TRBJ2-3 TRBV27 . TRBD1 CASSSNRGPDTQYF TGTGCCAGCAGTTCAAACAGGGGGCCAGATACGCAGTATTTT
TRBJ2-6 TRBV18 . . CASSPQSNSGANVLTF TGTGCCAGCTCACCACAGAGTAACTCTGGGGCCAACGTCCTGACTTTC
TRBJ1-4 TRBV5-8 once . CASSPPGWTNEKLFF TGTGCCAGCAGCCCCCCTGGTTGGACTAATGAAAAACTGTTTTTT
TRBJ1-5 TRBV5-5 once . CASSLLVGLGNQPQHF TGTGCCAGCAGCTTGTTGGTTGGGTTGGGCAATCAGCCCCAGCATTTT
TRBJ2-1 TRBV7-8 . TRBD1 CASSQWGGQGAGEQFF TGTGCCAGCAGCCAATGGGGGGGACAGGGGGCTGGTGAGCAGTTCTTC
TRBJ1-4 TRBV12-5 . . CASTGSTNEKLFF TGTGCTAGTACAGGGTCAACTAATGAAAAACTGTTTTTT
TRBJ2-2 TRBV7-2 once . CASSLVGTISRELFF TGTGCCAGCAGCTTAGTCGGGACGATTTCTCGGGAGCTGTTTTTT
TRBJ2-3 TRBV18 once . CASSPPLGTDTQYF TGTGCCAGCTCACCACCCCTAGGCACAGATACGCAGTATTTT
TRBJ1-1 TRBV6-4 few . CASSDAGRGKNTEAFF TGTGCCAGCAGTGACGCTGGGAGGGGAAAGAACACTGAAGCTTTCTTT
TRBJ1-6 TRBV25-1 . TRBD1 CASSRRDSNNSPLHF TGTGCCAGCAGTCGCCGGGACAGCAATAATTCACCCCTCCACTTT
TRBJ2-5 TRBV6-5 few TRBD2 CASTNEGGNQETQYF TGTGCCAGCACTAATGAGGGAGGGAACCAAGAGACCCAGTACTTC
TRBJ2-7 TRBV13 . . CASSLGDVYSGNYEQYF TGTGCCAGCAGCTTGGGGGACGTATACTCCGGTAACTACGAGCAGTACTTC
TRBJ1-1 TRBV7-8 . . CATAQLINTEAFF TGTGCCACCGCACAGCTCATTAACACTGAAGCTTTCTTT
TRBJ1-6 TRBV7-2 . TRBD1 CASSWGTANSPLHF TGTGCCAGCAGTTGGGGGACAGCGAATTCACCCCTCCACTTT
TRBJ2-1 TRBV15 few TRBD2 CATSSPPLAGGFNEQFF TGTGCCACCAGCAGTCCACCCTTAGCGGGAGGGTTCAATGAGCAGTTCTTC
TRBJ1-6 TRBV7-2 . . CASSPLDGHPMNSPLHF TGTGCCAGCAGCCCCTTGGACGGCCACCCTATGAATTCACCCCTCCACTTT
TRBJ2-7 TRBV7-6 few TRBD2 CASSGEGASGGFTYEQYF TGTGCCAGCAGCGGAGAGGGGGCTAGCGGGGGGTTCACCTACGAGCAGTACTTC
TRBJ2-7 TRBV5-4 . . CASSLGVDGTYEQYF TGTGCCAGCAGCTTGGGGGTGGACGGAACCTACGAGCAGTACTTC
TRBJ2-2 TRBV19 few . CASSTQEPRTGELFF TGTGCCAGTAGTACACAGGAGCCTCGGACCGGGGAGCTGTTTTTT